The 3 T cell receptor beta chains in this list originate from one sample, sequenced in a study of T cell responses to AZD1222 COVID-19 vaccine. The data were produced by immunoSEQ multiplex PCR, yet TCRdb's version contains in-frame clones alone and is incomplete. This sample yields about 56,000 clones, of which roughly 88% are seen a single time; roughly 15% belongs to the top ten. The starting material was peripheral blood, obtained on day 0 of AZD1222 vaccination. The receptors derive from an adult in good health.

The V and J genes are TRBV4-3 and TRBJ2-1, with 10 bases identical to TRBD1. This CDR3 has 16 residues. Trimming took 4 bases from V and 9 from J; bases not matched to a gene: 12. Per the germline V gene, CDR1 is LGHNA and CDR2 is YSLEER. This CDR3 reads CASSPTGGEVFSEQFF. In DNA, the CDR3 is TGCGCCAGCAGCCCGACAGGGGGCGAGGTTTTTAGTGAGCAGTTCTTC.

V gene TRBV5-5 combines with J gene TRBJ1-1; 7 positions match TRBD1. Germline V lookup: CDR1 SGHKS, CDR2 YYEKEE (reference sequence). J gave up 3 bases and V 1 base, and 6 bases lay outside the gene matches. The length of the CDR3 is 15 residues. The CDR3 is CASSLLGQGDTEAFF. CDR3 nucleotides: TGTGCCAGCAGCTTGTTAGGGCAGGGGGACACTGAAGCTTTCTTT.

The V gene is TRBV3-1 (or the pseudogene TRBV3-2), the J gene TRBJ2-6; D remains unclear. The V gene lost 1 base and the J gene lost 0 bases, with 4 bases spanning the gap. The CDR3 loop spans 15 amino acids. CDR1 and CDR2 (germline): LGHDT, YNNKEL (reference sequence). The CDR3 is CASSQGSSGANVLTF. DNA for the CDR3: TGTGCCAGCAGCCAAGGGAGCTCTGGGGCCAACGTCCTGACTTTC.